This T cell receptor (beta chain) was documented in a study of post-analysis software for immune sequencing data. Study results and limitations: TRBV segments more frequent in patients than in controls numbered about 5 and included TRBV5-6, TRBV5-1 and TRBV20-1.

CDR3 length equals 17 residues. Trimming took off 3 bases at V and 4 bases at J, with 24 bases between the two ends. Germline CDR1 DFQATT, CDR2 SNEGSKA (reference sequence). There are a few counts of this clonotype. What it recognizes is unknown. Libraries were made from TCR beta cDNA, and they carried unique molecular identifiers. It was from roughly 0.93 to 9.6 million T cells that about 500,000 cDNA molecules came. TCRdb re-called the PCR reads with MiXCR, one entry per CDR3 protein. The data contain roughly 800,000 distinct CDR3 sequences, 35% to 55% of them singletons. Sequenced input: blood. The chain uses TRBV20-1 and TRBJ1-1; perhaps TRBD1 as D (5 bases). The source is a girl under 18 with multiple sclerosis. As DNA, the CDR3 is TGCAGTGCTAGGGGACCGAGGGTTTTAAGTTTGGGCACTGAAGCTTTCTTT. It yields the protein CSARGPRVLSLGTEAFF.